A selection of T cell receptor beta chains follows, all from one sample in a study of T cells in Graves' hyperthyroidism and ophthalmopathy. One entry per CDR3 protein, called by TCRdb with MiXCR from the multiplex PCR reads. The table has 100,000 to 130,000 distinct CDR3 sequences, roughly 15% seen once. The sample was blood. All receptors derive from a woman aged 45-65 years with Graves' hyperthyroidism. Each CDR3 is given with its conserved first and last residue. D genes are given only for firm matches. A row's size may be missing; if present it is once, few, many or a size class.

d_call: NA; v_call: TRBV11-1; j_call: TRBJ2-5; clone_size: NA; cdr3_length: 14; cdr3_aa: CASSRGRYQETQYF; cdr3_nt: TGTGCCAGCAGTCGGGGGAGATACCAAGAGACCCAGTACTTC
d_call: NA; v_call: TRBV5-4; j_call: TRBJ1-6; clone_size: NA; cdr3_length: 14; cdr3_aa: CASSTDRDHSPLHF; cdr3_nt: TGTGCCAGCAGCACGGACCGGGACCATTCACCCCTCCACTTT
d_call: TRBD2; v_call: TRBV7-6; j_call: TRBJ2-1; clone_size: few; cdr3_length: 14; cdr3_aa: CASVSGRDGNEQFF; cdr3_nt: TGTGCCAGCGTTAGCGGGAGAGATGGAAATGAGCAGTTCTTC
d_call: NA; v_call: TRBV18; j_call: TRBJ1-1; clone_size: many; cdr3_length: 18; cdr3_aa: CASSPQMQGRRGNTEAFF; cdr3_nt: TGTGCCAGCTCACCACAAATGCAGGGCAGGAGGGGGAACACTGAAGCTTTCTTT
d_call: NA; v_call: TRBV11-2; j_call: TRBJ2-7; clone_size: many; cdr3_length: 13; cdr3_aa: CASSPLVLGEQYF; cdr3_nt: TGTGCCAGCAGCCCCCTGGTGCTAGGCGAGCAGTACTTC
d_call: NA; v_call: TRBV5-1; j_call: TRBJ1-1; clone_size: many; cdr3_length: 14; cdr3_aa: CASSLGVGNTEAFF; cdr3_nt: TGCGCCAGCAGCTTGGGGGTGGGGAACACTGAAGCTTTCTTT
d_call: NA; v_call: TRBV20-1; j_call: TRBJ1-1; clone_size: once; cdr3_length: 12; cdr3_aa: CSASYLNTEAFF; cdr3_nt: TGCAGTGCTAGCTACCTGAACACTGAAGCTTTCTTT
d_call: TRBD2; v_call: TRBV2; j_call: TRBJ2-1; clone_size: many; cdr3_length: 15; cdr3_aa: CASSDEAGAYNEQFF; cdr3_nt: TGTGCCAGCAGTGACGAGGCGGGAGCCTACAATGAGCAGTTCTTC
d_call: TRBD1; v_call: TRBV11-3; j_call: TRBJ2-1; clone_size: medium-sized; cdr3_length: 16; cdr3_aa: CASSLDSGQVYNEQFF; cdr3_nt: TGTGCCAGCAGCTTAGATTCGGGACAGGTGTACAATGAGCAGTTCTTC
d_call: NA; v_call: TRBV30; j_call: TRBJ2-2; clone_size: many; cdr3_length: 15; cdr3_aa: CAWRLIRSNTGELFF; cdr3_nt: TGTGCCTGGAGATTGATCAGATCGAACACCGGGGAGCTGTTTTTT
d_call: NA; v_call: TRBV18; j_call: TRBJ2-3; clone_size: many; cdr3_length: 14; cdr3_aa: CASSPGLSTDTQYF; cdr3_nt: TGTGCCAGCTCCCCGGGACTCAGCACAGATACGCAGTATTTT
d_call: TRBD1; v_call: TRBV6-2/TRBV6-3; j_call: TRBJ2-1; clone_size: NA; cdr3_length: 15; cdr3_aa: CASRKRTGNYNEQFF; cdr3_nt: TGTGCCAGCAGGAAAAGGACAGGGAACTACAATGAGCAGTTCTTC
d_call: NA; v_call: TRBV6-1; j_call: TRBJ1-2; clone_size: many; cdr3_length: 18; cdr3_aa: CASSEEIRRRVANYGYTF; cdr3_nt: TGTGCCAGCAGTGAAGAGATACGCAGGAGAGTGGCTAACTATGGCTACACCTTC
d_call: NA; v_call: TRBV3-1; j_call: TRBJ1-2; clone_size: many; cdr3_length: 16; cdr3_aa: CASSQGRPRQNYGYTF; cdr3_nt: TGTGCCAGCAGCCAAGGTCGGCCCAGGCAGAACTATGGCTACACCTTC
d_call: NA; v_call: TRBV3-1; j_call: TRBJ1-1; clone_size: many; cdr3_length: 12; cdr3_aa: CASSQGPGEAFF; cdr3_nt: TGTGCCAGCAGCCAAGGCCCGGGGGAAGCTTTCTTT
d_call: TRBD1; v_call: TRBV7-9; j_call: TRBJ1-4; clone_size: many; cdr3_length: 16; cdr3_aa: CASSLAWTGEDEKLFF; cdr3_nt: TGTGCCAGCAGCTTAGCCTGGACAGGGGAAGATGAAAAACTGTTTTTT
d_call: NA; v_call: TRBV28; j_call: TRBJ2-3; clone_size: many; cdr3_length: 14; cdr3_aa: CASRGAGGRDTQYF; cdr3_nt: TGTGCCAGCAGGGGTGCGGGTGGTCGGGATACGCAGTATTTT
d_call: NA; v_call: TRBV12-3/TRBV12-4; j_call: TRBJ2-3; clone_size: many; cdr3_length: 15; cdr3_aa: CASSHRQEGTDTQYF; cdr3_nt: TGTGCCAGCAGCCATAGACAGGAAGGCACAGATACGCAGTATTTT
d_call: NA; v_call: TRBV12-3/TRBV12-4; j_call: TRBJ2-1; clone_size: many; cdr3_length: 11; cdr3_aa: CASSLNWEQFF; cdr3_nt: TGTGCCAGCAGTTTAAACTGGGAGCAGTTCTTC
d_call: NA; v_call: TRBV11-2; j_call: TRBJ2-3; clone_size: few; cdr3_length: 12; cdr3_aa: CASSTGSDTQYF; cdr3_nt: TGTGCCAGCAGTACAGGGTCAGATACGCAGTATTTT
d_call: TRBD2; v_call: TRBV19; j_call: TRBJ2-1; clone_size: NA; cdr3_length: 13; cdr3_aa: CAGNERGDNEQFF; cdr3_nt: TGTGCCGGTAATGAGCGGGGAGACAATGAGCAGTTCTTC
d_call: NA; v_call: TRBV18; j_call: TRBJ2-5; clone_size: many; cdr3_length: 13; cdr3_aa: CASSPSYQETQYF; cdr3_nt: TGTGCCAGCTCACCATCGTACCAAGAGACCCAGTACTTC
d_call: NA; v_call: TRBV5-4; j_call: TRBJ2-3; clone_size: many; cdr3_length: 17; cdr3_aa: CASSRDNRVGGGDTQYF; cdr3_nt: TGTGCCAGCAGCCGAGATAACAGGGTGGGAGGGGGAGATACGCAGTATTTT
d_call: NA; v_call: TRBV5-6; j_call: TRBJ2-1; clone_size: many; cdr3_length: 18; cdr3_aa: CASSLDPGGAGFYDEQFF; cdr3_nt: TGTGCCAGCAGCTTGGATCCCGGTGGGGCGGGGTTTTACGATGAGCAGTTCTTC
d_call: TRBD2; v_call: TRBV2; j_call: TRBJ2-1; clone_size: many; cdr3_length: 16; cdr3_aa: CASSGGTGLGNNEQFF; cdr3_nt: TGTGCCAGCAGTGGTGGGACGGGACTAGGAAACAATGAGCAGTTCTTC
d_call: NA; v_call: TRBV12-3/TRBV12-4; j_call: TRBJ1-2; clone_size: many; cdr3_length: 13; cdr3_aa: CASAQGSSYGYTF; cdr3_nt: TGTGCCAGCGCACAGGGTTCGAGCTATGGCTACACCTTC
d_call: NA; v_call: TRBV5-1; j_call: TRBJ1-1; clone_size: many; cdr3_length: 14; cdr3_aa: CASSLSTGNTEAFF; cdr3_nt: TGCGCCAGCAGCTTGTCAACGGGGAACACTGAAGCTTTCTTT
d_call: NA; v_call: TRBV5-6; j_call: TRBJ1-4; clone_size: many; cdr3_length: 16; cdr3_aa: CASSSAGEGANEKLFF; cdr3_nt: TGTGCCAGCAGCTCGGCGGGAGAGGGGGCTAATGAAAAACTGTTTTTT
d_call: NA; v_call: TRBV5-1; j_call: TRBJ2-3; clone_size: many; cdr3_length: 13; cdr3_aa: CASSLDATDTQYF; cdr3_nt: TGCGCCAGCAGCTTGGATGCCACAGATACGCAGTATTTT
d_call: NA; v_call: TRBV11-2; j_call: TRBJ2-2; clone_size: many; cdr3_length: 13; cdr3_aa: CASSPENTGELFF; cdr3_nt: TGTGCCAGCAGCCCAGAGAACACCGGGGAGCTGTTTTTT
d_call: TRBD1; v_call: TRBV7-2; j_call: TRBJ2-6; clone_size: many; cdr3_length: 15; cdr3_aa: CASSTQGAGANVLTF; cdr3_nt: TGTGCCAGCAGCACACAGGGGGCTGGGGCCAACGTCCTGACTTTC
d_call: TRBD2; v_call: TRBV2; j_call: TRBJ2-7; clone_size: many; cdr3_length: 15; cdr3_aa: CASSGTSGSSYEQYF; cdr3_nt: TGTGCCAGCAGTGGCACTAGCGGGAGCTCCTACGAGCAGTACTTC
d_call: TRBD2; v_call: TRBV20-1; j_call: TRBJ2-3; clone_size: many; cdr3_length: 14; cdr3_aa: CSADYSGGTDTQYF; cdr3_nt: TGCAGTGCTGATTATAGCGGGGGCACAGATACGCAGTATTTT
d_call: TRBD1; v_call: TRBV4-1; j_call: TRBJ1-5; clone_size: many; cdr3_length: 15; cdr3_aa: CASSPGQGAGQPQHF; cdr3_nt: TGCGCCAGCAGCCCCGGACAGGGGGCAGGTCAGCCCCAGCATTTT
d_call: NA; v_call: TRBV19; j_call: TRBJ1-1; clone_size: many; cdr3_length: 15; cdr3_aa: CASSITGQPNTEAFF; cdr3_nt: TGTGCCAGTAGTATTACGGGACAACCGAACACTGAAGCTTTCTTT
d_call: TRBD2; v_call: TRBV7-9; j_call: TRBJ2-3; clone_size: many; cdr3_length: 18; cdr3_aa: CASSLFGLAVKTSDTQYF; cdr3_nt: TGTGCCAGCAGCTTATTCGGACTAGCGGTAAAGACCTCGGATACGCAGTATTTT
d_call: TRBD2; v_call: TRBV2; j_call: TRBJ2-1; clone_size: few; cdr3_length: 15; cdr3_aa: CASSEPGLAVNEQFF; cdr3_nt: TGTGCCAGCAGTGAACCGGGACTAGCGGTCAATGAGCAGTTCTTC
d_call: NA; v_call: TRBV5-6; j_call: TRBJ1-1; clone_size: many; cdr3_length: 14; cdr3_aa: CASSSPPRNTEAFF; cdr3_nt: TGTGCCAGCAGCTCACCTCCAAGGAACACTGAAGCTTTCTTT
d_call: TRBD1; v_call: TRBV7-2; j_call: TRBJ2-2; clone_size: many; cdr3_length: 16; cdr3_aa: CASSLGVTGVPGELFF; cdr3_nt: TGTGCCAGCAGCTTAGGAGTTACAGGGGTTCCCGGGGAGCTGTTTTTT
d_call: TRBD2; v_call: TRBV2; j_call: TRBJ2-3; clone_size: few; cdr3_length: 15; cdr3_aa: CASRALAGVLDTQYF; cdr3_nt: TGTGCCAGCAGGGCCCTAGCGGGAGTTTTAGATACGCAGTATTTT
d_call: TRBD1; v_call: TRBV12-3/TRBV12-4; j_call: TRBJ1-5; clone_size: many; cdr3_length: 14; cdr3_aa: CASSPTGGRQPQHF; cdr3_nt: TGTGCCAGCAGCCCTACAGGGGGTAGGCAGCCCCAGCATTTT
d_call: NA; v_call: TRBV2; j_call: TRBJ2-1; clone_size: many; cdr3_length: 16; cdr3_aa: CASSEGPAGSYNEQFF; cdr3_nt: TGTGCCAGCAGTGAGGGGCCGGCGGGCTCCTACAATGAGCAGTTCTTC
d_call: TRBD1; v_call: TRBV2; j_call: TRBJ2-7; clone_size: many; cdr3_length: 13; cdr3_aa: CASSADRGHEQYF; cdr3_nt: TGTGCCAGCAGTGCGGACAGGGGCCACGAGCAGTACTTC
d_call: TRBD2; v_call: TRBV30; j_call: TRBJ2-3; clone_size: many; cdr3_length: 15; cdr3_aa: CAWRAIGGVTDTQYF; cdr3_nt: TGTGCCTGGAGAGCTATTGGGGGGGTAACAGATACGCAGTATTTT
d_call: NA; v_call: TRBV28; j_call: TRBJ2-5; clone_size: many; cdr3_length: 13; cdr3_aa: CASSAPTQETQYF; cdr3_nt: TGTGCCAGCAGCGCTCCCACCCAGGAGACCCAGTACTTC